The rows below give T cell receptor beta chains drawn from one sample of a study of radiotherapy plus CTLA-4 blockade in lung cancer. Repertoires were generated with immunoSEQ multiplex PCR, while TCRdb's copy carries only in-frame clones and drops some. This sample has fewer than 75,000 clones; roughly 87% occur once, and the top ten carry 40%. The sequences come from peripheral blood, collected from a patient treated with radiotherapy plus ipilimumab. Receptors originate from a human donor with non-small cell lung cancer that progressed on radiotherapy plus ipilimumab. The CDR3 runs from the conserved cysteine through the conserved F or W. D genes are given only for firm matches. A row's size may be missing; if present it is once, few, many or a size class.

CANTLAGVSYEQYF	TGTGCCAACACCTTAGCGGGAGTCTCCTACGAGCAGTACTTC	.	TRBV6-1	TRBJ2-7	TRBD2
CASSLGQGEQYF	TGTGCCAGCAGTCTCGGACAGGGAGAGCAGTACTTC	.	TRBV27	TRBJ2-7	TRBD1
CAWSKTSGSYNEQFF	TGTGCCTGGAGTAAAACTAGCGGCTCCTACAATGAGCAGTTCTTC	.	TRBV30	TRBJ2-1	TRBD2
CASIQGGTQYF	TGTGCCAGCATCCAGGGAGGTACGCAGTATTTT	.	TRBV27	TRBJ2-3	.
CAWSEDYRHKNIQYF	TGTGCCTGGAGTGAGGATTACCGCCACAAAAACATTCAGTACTTC	.	TRBV30	TRBJ2-4	.
CASSLTRTSTDTQYF	TGTGCTAGCAGCTTAACGCGGACAAGCACAGATACGCAGTATTTT	.	TRBV7-7	TRBJ2-3	.
CASSAGLAGVIRDSYNEQFF	TGTGCCAGCAGCGCGGGACTAGCGGGAGTCATTAGAGACTCCTACAATGAGCAGTTCTTC	.	TRBV9	TRBJ2-1	TRBD2
CASSLFRGYEQYF	TGTGCCAGCAGCTTGTTCAGGGGGTACGAGCAGTACTTC	.	TRBV5-8	TRBJ2-7	TRBD1
CASRDYDYEQYF	TGTGCCAGCAGGGACTACGACTACGAGCAGTACTTC	few	TRBV27	TRBJ2-7	.
CASSPLAGMNEQFF	TGTGCCAGCAGCCCACTAGCGGGAATGAATGAGCAGTTCTTC	.	TRBV28	TRBJ2-1	TRBD2
CASSLNPGFQETQYF	TGCGCCAGCAGCTTAAACCCGGGGTTCCAAGAGACCCAGTACTTC	.	TRBV5-1	TRBJ2-5	.
CASRRTGTFSGNTIYF	TGTGCCAGCAGAAGGACAGGGACCTTCTCTGGAAACACCATATATTTT	once	TRBV7-2	TRBJ1-3	TRBD1
CASSLGSLAGAGDTQYF	TGTGCCAGCAGCTTAGGGTCCCTAGCGGGAGCAGGAGATACGCAGTATTTT	.	TRBV7-3	TRBJ2-3	TRBD2
CASSFPLAGGPYEQYF	TGTGCCAGCAGCTTTCCCCTAGCGGGAGGCCCCTACGAGCAGTACTTC	.	TRBV11-2	TRBJ2-7	TRBD2
CASSRGVEKFF	TGCGCCAGCAGCCGGGGAGTGGAGAAGTTCTTC	.	TRBV4-3	TRBJ2-1	.
CASSEAYWTGYEKLFF	TGTGCCAGCAGTGAAGCCTACTGGACAGGGTATGAAAAACTGTTTTTT	.	TRBV6-1	TRBJ1-4	TRBD1
CSVELAGTTGTGELFF	TGCAGCGTTGAACTAGCGGGTACTACGGGCACCGGGGAGCTGTTTTTT	.	TRBV29-1	TRBJ2-2	TRBD2
CASSTRDRGQTEAFF	TGTGCCAGTAGTACCAGAGACAGGGGGCAGACTGAAGCTTTCTTT	.	TRBV19	TRBJ1-1	TRBD1
CASSDRQGPSREKLFF	TGTGCCAGCAGTGACCGACAGGGCCCTTCGAGGGAAAAACTGTTTTTT	.	TRBV6-1	TRBJ1-4	TRBD1
CASSPQGVGTEAFF	TGTGCCAGCAGCCCCCAGGGAGTAGGCACTGAAGCTTTCTTT	.	TRBV7-2	TRBJ1-1	.
CASSPLAGSYGYTF	TGTGCCAGCAGTCCCCTCGCAGGAAGCTATGGCTACACCTTC	.	TRBV27	TRBJ1-2	.
CASSPLAGQGKDTQYF	TGTGCCAGCAGCCCTCTCGCCGGACAGGGTAAAGATACGCAGTATTTT	.	TRBV9	TRBJ2-3	TRBD1
CASSRNRDGEKLFF	TGTGCCAGCAGTCGTAACAGGGATGGTGAAAAACTGTTTTTT	.	TRBV27	TRBJ1-4	.
CASSSQGTGVNIQYF	TGTGCCAGCAGCTCACAAGGGACGGGGGTGAACATTCAGTACTTC	.	TRBV5-4	TRBJ2-4	.
CSVGYSGASYEQYF	TGCAGCGTGGGGTATAGCGGGGCCTCCTACGAGCAGTACTTC	.	TRBV29-1	TRBJ2-7	TRBD2
CASSPRTRSYNEQFF	TGTGCCAGCAGTCCTAGGACGCGCTCCTACAATGAGCAGTTCTTC	.	TRBV27	TRBJ2-1	.
CASSVDSLSSYEQYF	TGTGCCAGCAGTGTGGACTCCTTAAGCTCCTACGAGCAGTACTTC	.	TRBV6-1	TRBJ2-7	.
CASSLGDRGNQPQHF	TGTGCCAGCAGCTTGGGGGACAGGGGTAATCAGCCCCAGCATTTT	.	TRBV11-2	TRBJ1-5	TRBD1
CASSPIGQGAAGELFF	TGTGCCAGCAGTCCTATTGGACAGGGGGCGGCCGGGGAGCTGTTTTTT	.	TRBV27	TRBJ2-2	TRBD1
CASSLWDSIYEQYF	TGTGCCAGCAGCCTATGGGACAGCATCTACGAGCAGTACTTC	.	TRBV5-4	TRBJ2-7	TRBD1
CASTTSRTGYQPQHF	TGTGCCAGCACAACCAGCAGGACAGGCTATCAGCCCCAGCATTTT	.	TRBV28	TRBJ1-5	TRBD1
CASSPTGASNQPQHF	TGTGCCAGTAGCCCGACAGGGGCGAGCAATCAGCCCCAGCATTTT	.	TRBV19	TRBJ1-5	TRBD1
CARSLRTSGWHEQFF	TGTGCCAGAAGCTTACGGACTAGCGGGTGGCATGAGCAGTTCTTC	.	TRBV7-5	TRBJ2-1	.
CASSLVGQGASEQYF	TGTGCCAGCAGCTTGGTCGGACAGGGGGCAAGTGAGCAGTACTTC	.	TRBV5-5	TRBJ2-7	TRBD1
CASSLIQGATYEQYF	TGTGCCAGCAGCTTAATCCAGGGGGCTACCTACGAGCAGTACTTC	.	TRBV7-8	TRBJ2-7	TRBD1
CASSEAVRVDETQYF	TGTGCCAGCAGTGAAGCGGTTAGGGTTGATGAGACCCAGTACTTC	.	TRBV2	TRBJ2-5	.
CASSTPSGGYTGELFF	TGTGCCAGTAGTACCCCTAGCGGGGGATACACCGGGGAGCTGTTTTTT	.	TRBV19	TRBJ2-2	TRBD2
CASSSHLPSLDKNIQYF	TGTGCCAGCAGCTCCCACCTCCCCTCCTTAGACAAAAACATTCAGTACTTC	.	TRBV11-2	TRBJ2-4	.
CASSLASVYEQYF	TGCGCCAGCAGCTTGGCTAGCGTCTACGAGCAGTACTTC	.	TRBV5-1	TRBJ2-7	.
CASSQVRSGNTIYF	TGTGCCAGCAGCCAAGTACGGTCTGGAAACACCATATATTTT	once	TRBV14	TRBJ1-3	.
CASSGTGGYGYTF	TGTGCCAGTAGTGGGACAGGGGGCTATGGCTACACCTTC	.	TRBV19	TRBJ1-2	TRBD1